This T cell receptor (beta chain) was sequenced in a study of blood T cell repertoires in COVID-19. Study overall: Some COVID-19 samples were acute and others convalescent; all came from the United States, Italy and Spain.

Sequenced by immunoSEQ multiplex PCR; TCRdb stores in-frame clones only, minus some. The table includes a few hundred thousand clones, approximately 89% detected once. The CDR3 sequence is 14 residues long. Germline CDR1 and CDR2: KGHSH and LQKENI. The V end was cut by 0 bases, the J end by 7 bases, with 10 bases between. Recruitment covered 20 to 25 US areas and drew participants whose ages spanned roughly 18 to 90 years. Categorization into cohorts depended on clinical history that participants reported. Material: PBMCs or T cells enriched from blood (not recorded which). This clonotype originated in a woman aged 55-70 years who had recovered from COVID-19. The chain couples TRBV18 to TRBJ2-1; a weak D match, TRBD1 (5 bases). CDR3 residues: CASSPPGRTNEQFF. In DNA, the CDR3 is TGTGCCAGCTCACCACCCGGCAGGACAAATGAGCAGTTCTTC.